The 6 T cell receptor beta chains below all came from one sample that was sequenced in a study of blood T cell repertoires in COVID-19. The method was immunoSEQ multiplex PCR; TCRdb's version includes in-frame clones alone and lacks a portion of them. This sample has almost 95,000 clones, with 80% to 85% found just once. The specimen sequenced was peripheral blood. These receptors all come from a man in his sixties with acute or convalescent COVID-19.

This clone was found a few times. V gene TRBV5-1 combines with J gene TRBJ1-6; 9 bases map to TRBD1. Per germline, CDR1 SGHRS and CDR2 YFSETQ. The CDR3 is 15 amino acids. V trimming: 4 bases; J trimming: 4 bases; junction bases outside the gene matches: 3. The CDR3 sequence: CASSPQGAYNSPLHF. CDR3 nucleotides: TGCGCCAGCAGCCCACAGGGGGCGTATAATTCACCCCTCCACTTT.

This clone was recorded once. This chain links TRBV11-3 with TRBJ2-5; no definite D call. CDR3 length: 13 residues. The germline V and J ends were trimmed by 6 bases and 2 bases, with 10 bases remaining between them. The germline CDR1 and CDR2 sequences are SGHNT and YENEEA. This CDR3 reads CASRSGDQETQYF. CDR3 DNA sequence: TGTGCCAGCAGAAGTGGAGATCAAGAGACCCAGTACTTC.

The chain carries TRBV13 and TRBJ2-1; 9 bases map to TRBD2. V lost 1 base, J lost 3 bases, and 1 base stayed unmatched. CDR1 and CDR2 from the germline V gene are PRHDT and FYEKMQ (reference sequence). CDR3 length equals 15 residues. In nucleotides, the CDR3 is TGTGCCAGCAGCTTAGTAGCGGGGGACTACAATGAGCAGTTCTTC. This codes for CASSLVAGDYNEQFF.

The chain links TRBV6-2 or TRBV6-3 to TRBJ1-6; the match to TRBD1 covers 11 bases. Per germline, CDR1 MNHEY and CDR2 SVGEGT. With V trimmed by 7 bases and J by 5 bases, 10 bases remained unmatched. The CDR3 runs to 17 residues. In nucleotides, the CDR3 is TGTGCCAGCACCCCGGACAGGGGGCGCTCGCATAATTCACCCCTCCACTTT. Its translation: CASTPDRGRSHNSPLHF.

This chain uses TRBV7-2 with TRBJ1-2; D is ambiguous. This CDR3 has 11 amino acids. From germline, CDR1 is SGHTA and CDR2 FQGNSA. The ends were cut back, 5 bases at V and 3 bases at J, with 4 bases in the middle. The CDR3 reads CASSPDYGYTF. CDR3 DNA: TGTGCCAGCAGCCCGGACTATGGCTACACCTTC.

The genes are TRBV19 and TRBJ1-1; TRBD1 agrees at 11 bases. The CDR3 is 17 residues long. With 2 bases clipped from V and 0 bases from J, the junction kept 5 bases outside the gene matches. From germline, CDR1 is LNHDA and CDR2 SQIVND (reference sequence). CDR3 in DNA: TGTGCCAGTAGTATAACCGGGACAGGGGGGCTGAACACTGAAGCTTTCTTT. It codes for CASSITGTGGLNTEAFF.